The next 4 T cell receptor beta chains were all read from a single sample in a study of blood T cell repertoires in COVID-19. The repertoire was sequenced with immunoSEQ multiplex PCR; TCRdb's copy has only in-frame clones and lacks some. The sample includes 310,000 or so clones, about 90% of them seen just once. Specimen: PBMCs or T cells enriched from blood (not recorded which). Source of these receptors: a woman aged 18-29 years with acute COVID-19.

This sequence joins TRBV28 and TRBJ2-2; TRBD1 aligns across 10 bases. After removal of 10 bases from V and 6 bases from J, the junction contained 11 bases not matched to a gene. Germline V lookup: CDR1 MDHEN, CDR2 SYDVKM. The CDR3 is 15 amino acids. The CDR3 nucleotides are TGTGCCATCCCGACCGGGACAGGGGTAGCCGGGGAGCTGTTTTTT. This gives the protein CAIPTGTGVAGELFF. Full variable domain (rest looked up from reference TRBV28 and TRBJ2-2): DVKVTQSSRYLVKRTGEKVFLECVQDMDHENMFWYRQDPGLGLRLIYFSYDVKMKEKGDIPEGYSVSREKKERFSLILESASTNQTSMYLCAIPTGTGVAGELFFGEGSRLTVL.

This clone was seen once. The sample holds other DNA sequences that translate to the same CDR3. This chain joins TRBV5-1 and TRBJ2-2; 9 bases align to TRBD2. There are 16 residues in the CDR3. V dropped 5 bases and J dropped 0; count of bases not matched to a gene: 5. Germline V gene data show CDR1 as SGHRS and CDR2 as YFSETQ. The CDR3 loop is CASSPTSGSNTGELFF. CDR3 sequence (DNA): TGCGCCAGCAGTCCCACTAGCGGGTCGAACACCGGGGAGCTGTTTTTT.

The V gene is TRBV6-5, the J gene TRBJ2-7; perhaps TRBD1 as D (5 bases). The V gene's germline CDR1 is MNHEY and CDR2 SVGAGI. The CDR3 loop spans 14 amino acids. V lost 5 bases, J lost 0 bases, and 11 bases lay in between. The CDR3 DNA sequence: TGTGCCAGCAGTACCTCGACAGCCTCCTACGAGCAGTACTTC. Translation gives CASSTSTASYEQYF.

The V call is TRBV6-2 or TRBV6-3, the J call TRBJ2-5; 7 nucleotides align to TRBD1. The V gene end was trimmed by 3 bases and the J gene end by 5 bases; junction bases not matched to a gene: 12. This CDR3 spans 16 amino acids. Per the germline V gene, CDR1 is MNHEY and CDR2 is SVGEGT. CDR3 residues: CASSYNPLGGLETQYF. CDR3 DNA: TGTGCCAGCAGTTATAACCCCTTAGGGGGCCTGGAGACCCAGTACTTC.